The text below deals with one T cell receptor (beta chain). Its antigen is still unknown. V shed 3 bases and J shed 7 bases, with 7 bases lying between them. CDR1 MDHEN and CDR2 SYDVKM come from the germline V gene. There are 12 residues in the CDR3. The PCR had 60 Vbeta and 13 Jbeta primers. Sequencing was performed with immunoSEQ multiplex PCR; in TCRdb, only in-frame clones are kept and a portion is missing. The sample yields some 110,000 clones, around three quarters seen once. These data originate in a study of cytomegalovirus exposure and HLA in healthy donors. Study findings and constraints: Researchers reported in a later analysis that a missense DCLRE1C variant was tied to TCR beta V- and J-gene trimming. Immune exposure data for these donors was limited to CMV serostatus.

Sequencing was carried out using PBMCs. The receptor was isolated from a woman aged 25 to 45 in good health and CMV-seronegative. The rearrangement uses TRBV28 and TRBJ1-5, with a tentative D call TRBD1 (6 bases). CDR3 amino acids: CASSFRGQPQHF. CDR3 DNA sequence: TGTGCCAGCAGTTTCAGGGGCCAGCCCCAGCATTTT.